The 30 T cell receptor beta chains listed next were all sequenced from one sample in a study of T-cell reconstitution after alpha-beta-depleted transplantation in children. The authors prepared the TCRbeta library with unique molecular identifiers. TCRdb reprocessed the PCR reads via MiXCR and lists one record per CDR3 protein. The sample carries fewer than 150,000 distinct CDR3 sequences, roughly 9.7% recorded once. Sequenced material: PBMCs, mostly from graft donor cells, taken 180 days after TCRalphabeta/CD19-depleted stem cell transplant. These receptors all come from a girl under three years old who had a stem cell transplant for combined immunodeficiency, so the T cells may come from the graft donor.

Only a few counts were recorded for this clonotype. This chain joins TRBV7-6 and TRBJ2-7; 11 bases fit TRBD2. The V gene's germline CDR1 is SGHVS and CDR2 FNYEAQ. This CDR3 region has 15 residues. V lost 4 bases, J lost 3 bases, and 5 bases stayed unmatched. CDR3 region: CASSSGLADRYEQYF. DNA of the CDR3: TGTGCCAGCAGCTCGGGACTAGCGGACCGCTACGAGCAGTACTTC.

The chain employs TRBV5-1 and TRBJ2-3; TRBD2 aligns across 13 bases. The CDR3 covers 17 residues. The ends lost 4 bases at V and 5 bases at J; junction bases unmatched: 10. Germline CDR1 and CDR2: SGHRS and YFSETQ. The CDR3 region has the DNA TGCGCCAGCAGCCCCAGACTAGCGGGGGGCCATGGAGATACGCAGTATTTT. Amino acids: CASSPRLAGGHGDTQYF. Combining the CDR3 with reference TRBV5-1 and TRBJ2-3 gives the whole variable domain KAGVTQTPRYLIKTRGQQVTLSCSPISGHRSVSWYQQTPGQGLQFLFEYFSETQRNKGNFPGRFSGRQFSNSRSEMNVSTLELGDSALYLCASSPRLAGGHGDTQYFGPGTRLTVL.

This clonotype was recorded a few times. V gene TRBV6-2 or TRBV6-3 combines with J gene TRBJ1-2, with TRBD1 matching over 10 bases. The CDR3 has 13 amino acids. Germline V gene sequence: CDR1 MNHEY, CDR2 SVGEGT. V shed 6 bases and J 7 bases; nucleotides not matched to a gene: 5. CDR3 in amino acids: CASSKTGGRGYTF. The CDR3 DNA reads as TGTGCCAGCAGCAAGACAGGGGGCCGTGGCTACACCTTC.

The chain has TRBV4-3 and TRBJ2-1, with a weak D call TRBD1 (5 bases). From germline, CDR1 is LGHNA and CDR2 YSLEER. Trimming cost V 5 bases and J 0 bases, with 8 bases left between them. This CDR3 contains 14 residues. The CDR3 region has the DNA TGCGCCAGCAGCTGGGGCGACTCCTACAATGAGCAGTTCTTC. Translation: CASSWGDSYNEQFF.

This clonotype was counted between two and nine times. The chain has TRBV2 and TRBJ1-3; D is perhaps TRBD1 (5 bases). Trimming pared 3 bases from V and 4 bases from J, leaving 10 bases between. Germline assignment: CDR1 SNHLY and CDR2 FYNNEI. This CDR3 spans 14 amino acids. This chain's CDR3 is CASSDQGPGNTIYF. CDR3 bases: TGTGCCAGCAGTGACCAGGGTCCCGGAAACACCATATATTTT. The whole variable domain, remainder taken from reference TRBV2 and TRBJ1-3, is EPEVTQTPSHQVTQMGQEVILRCVPISNHLYFYWYRQILGQKVEFLVSFYNNEISEKSEIFDDQFSVERPDGSNFTLKIRSTKLEDSAMYFCASSDQGPGNTIYFGEGSWLTVV.

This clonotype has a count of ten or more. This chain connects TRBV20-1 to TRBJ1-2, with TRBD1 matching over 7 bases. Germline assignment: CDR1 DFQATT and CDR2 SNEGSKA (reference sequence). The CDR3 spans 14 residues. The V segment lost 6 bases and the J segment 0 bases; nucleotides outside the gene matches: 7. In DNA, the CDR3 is TGCAGTGCCGACCCCAGGGGGACTAACTATGGCTACACCTTC. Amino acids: CSADPRGTNYGYTF.

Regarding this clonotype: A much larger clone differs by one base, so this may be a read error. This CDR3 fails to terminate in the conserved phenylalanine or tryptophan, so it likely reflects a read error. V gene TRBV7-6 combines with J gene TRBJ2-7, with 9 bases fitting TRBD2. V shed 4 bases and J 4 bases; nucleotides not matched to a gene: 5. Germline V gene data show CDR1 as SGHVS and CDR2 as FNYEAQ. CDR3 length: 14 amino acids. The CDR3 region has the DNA TGTGCCAGCAGCTCTAGCGGGGACCGATACGAGCAGTACCTC. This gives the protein CASSSSGDRYEQYL.

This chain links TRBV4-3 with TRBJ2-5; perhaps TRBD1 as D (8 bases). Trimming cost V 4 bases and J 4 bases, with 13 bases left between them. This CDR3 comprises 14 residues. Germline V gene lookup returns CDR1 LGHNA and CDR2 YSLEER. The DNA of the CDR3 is TGCGCCAGCAGCCCTTACAGGGGGGGAGAGACCCAGTACTTC. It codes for CASSPYRGGETQYF.

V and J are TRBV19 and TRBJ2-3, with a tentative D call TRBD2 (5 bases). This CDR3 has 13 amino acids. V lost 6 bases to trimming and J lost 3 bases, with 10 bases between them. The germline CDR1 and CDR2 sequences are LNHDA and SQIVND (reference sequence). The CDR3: CASRTGYTDTQYF. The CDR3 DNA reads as TGTGCCAGTAGGACGGGGTATACAGATACGCAGTATTTT. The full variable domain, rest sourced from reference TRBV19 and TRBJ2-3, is DGGITQSPKYLFRKEGQNVTLSCEQNLNHDAMYWYRQDPGQGLRLIYYSQIVNDFQKGDIAEGYSVSREKKESFPLTVTSAQKNPTAFYLCASRTGYTDTQYFGPGTRLTVL.

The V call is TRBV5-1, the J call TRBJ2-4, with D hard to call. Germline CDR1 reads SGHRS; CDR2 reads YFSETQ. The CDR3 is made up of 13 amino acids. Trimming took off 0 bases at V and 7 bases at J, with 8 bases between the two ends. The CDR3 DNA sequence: TGCGCCAGCAGCTTGGCCAGCGCGAACATTCAGTACTTC. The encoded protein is CASSLASANIQYF.

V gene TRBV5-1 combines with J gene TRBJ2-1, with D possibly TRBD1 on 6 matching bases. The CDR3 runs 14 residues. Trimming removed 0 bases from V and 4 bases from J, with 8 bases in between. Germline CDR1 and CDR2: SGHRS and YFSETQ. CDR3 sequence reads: CASSLVGQYNEQFF. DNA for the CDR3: TGCGCCAGCAGCTTGGTAGGACAGTACAATGAGCAGTTCTTC.

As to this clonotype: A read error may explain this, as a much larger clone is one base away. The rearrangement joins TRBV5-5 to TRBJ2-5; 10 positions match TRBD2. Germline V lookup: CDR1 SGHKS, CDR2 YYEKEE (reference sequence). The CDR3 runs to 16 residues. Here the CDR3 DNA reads TGTGCCATCAGCTTTAGGCCTAGCGGGGGTGGGGAGACCCAGTACTTC. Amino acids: CAISFRPSGGGETQYF.

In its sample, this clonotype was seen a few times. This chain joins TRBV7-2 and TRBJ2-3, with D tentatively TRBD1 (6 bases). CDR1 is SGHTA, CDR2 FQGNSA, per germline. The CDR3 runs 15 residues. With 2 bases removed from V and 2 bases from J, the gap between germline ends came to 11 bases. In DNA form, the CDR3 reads TGTGCCAGCAGCTTATGGTGGGGGCTCACAGATACGCAGTATTTT. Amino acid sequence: CASSLWWGLTDTQYF.

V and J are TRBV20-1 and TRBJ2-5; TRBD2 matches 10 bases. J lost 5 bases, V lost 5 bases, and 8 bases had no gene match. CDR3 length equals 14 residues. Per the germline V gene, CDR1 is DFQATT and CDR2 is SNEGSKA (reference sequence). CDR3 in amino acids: CSAETSGAHETQYF. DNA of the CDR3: TGCAGTGCTGAAACTAGCGGGGCCCACGAGACCCAGTACTTC.

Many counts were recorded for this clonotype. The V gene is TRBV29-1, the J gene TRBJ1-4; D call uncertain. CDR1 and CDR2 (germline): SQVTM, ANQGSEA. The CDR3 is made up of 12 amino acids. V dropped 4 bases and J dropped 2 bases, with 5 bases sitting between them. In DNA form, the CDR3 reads TGCAGCGTTGGATTGACTAATGAAAAACTGTTTTTT. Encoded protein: CSVGLTNEKLFF.

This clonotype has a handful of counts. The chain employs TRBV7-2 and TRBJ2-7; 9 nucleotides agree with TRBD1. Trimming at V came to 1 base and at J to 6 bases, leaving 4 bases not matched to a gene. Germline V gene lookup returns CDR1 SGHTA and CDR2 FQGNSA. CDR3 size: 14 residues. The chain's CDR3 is CASSLGTGVGEQYF. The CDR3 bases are TGTGCCAGCAGCTTAGGGACAGGGGTAGGCGAGCAGTACTTC.

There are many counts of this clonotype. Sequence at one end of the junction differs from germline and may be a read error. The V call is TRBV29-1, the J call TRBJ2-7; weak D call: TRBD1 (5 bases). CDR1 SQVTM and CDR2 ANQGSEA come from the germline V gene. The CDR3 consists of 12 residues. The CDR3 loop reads CSVEGAPYEQYF. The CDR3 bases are TGCAGCGTAGAAGGGGCACCCTACGAGCAGTACTTC.

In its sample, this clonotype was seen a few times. CDR3 nucleotides: TGCAGCGCCGGGACTAGCGGGAGCACAGATACGCAGTATTTT. This sequence encodes CSAGTSGSTDTQYF. The chain recombines TRBV29-1 with TRBJ2-3; 12 nucleotides match TRBD2. The V and J ends lost 7 bases and 0 bases, in that order; junction bases with no gene match: 2. The CDR3 runs to 14 residues. CDR1 and CDR2 from the germline V gene are SQVTM and ANQGSEA.

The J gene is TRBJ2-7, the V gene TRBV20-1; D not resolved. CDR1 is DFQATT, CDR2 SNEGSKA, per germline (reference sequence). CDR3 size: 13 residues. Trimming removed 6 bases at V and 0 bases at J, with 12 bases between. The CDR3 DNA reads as TGCAGTGCCCCCATTCCATACTCCTACGAGCAGTACTTC. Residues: CSAPIPYSYEQYF.

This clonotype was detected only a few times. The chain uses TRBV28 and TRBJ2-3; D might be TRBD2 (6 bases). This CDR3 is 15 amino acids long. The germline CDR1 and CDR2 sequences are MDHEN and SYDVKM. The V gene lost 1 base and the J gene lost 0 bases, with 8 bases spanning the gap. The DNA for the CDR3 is TGTGCCAGCAGTTTATTACGGGAGAGCACAGATACGCAGTATTTT. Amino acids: CASSLLRESTDTQYF.

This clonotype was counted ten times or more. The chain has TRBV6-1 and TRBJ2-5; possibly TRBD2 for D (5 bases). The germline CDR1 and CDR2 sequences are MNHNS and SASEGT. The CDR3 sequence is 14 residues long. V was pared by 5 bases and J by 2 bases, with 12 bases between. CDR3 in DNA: TGTGCCAGCAGTCCCGGGGTCCCGCAAGAGACCCAGTACTTC. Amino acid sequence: CASSPGVPQETQYF.

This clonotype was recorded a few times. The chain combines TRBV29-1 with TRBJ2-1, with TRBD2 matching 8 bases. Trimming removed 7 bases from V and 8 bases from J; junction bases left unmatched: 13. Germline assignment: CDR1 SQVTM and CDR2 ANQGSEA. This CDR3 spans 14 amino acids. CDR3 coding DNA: TGCAGCGCCTTCTTGCGGGAGGTCGGCGATGAGCAGTTCTTC. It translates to CSAFLREVGDEQFF.

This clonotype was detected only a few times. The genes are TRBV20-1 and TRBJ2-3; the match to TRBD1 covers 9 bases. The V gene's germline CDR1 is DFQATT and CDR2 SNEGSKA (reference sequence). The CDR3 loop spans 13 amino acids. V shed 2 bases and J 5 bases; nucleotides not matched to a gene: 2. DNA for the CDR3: TGCAGTGCTAGAAGGGACAGGGAAGATACGCAGTATTTT. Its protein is CSARRDREDTQYF.

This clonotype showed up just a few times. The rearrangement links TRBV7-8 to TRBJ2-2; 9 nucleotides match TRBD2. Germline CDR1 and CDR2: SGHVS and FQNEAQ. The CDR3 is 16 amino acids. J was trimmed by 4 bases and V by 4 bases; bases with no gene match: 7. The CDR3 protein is CASSYQREARTGELFF. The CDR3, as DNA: TGTGCCAGCAGCTACCAGCGGGAGGCTCGCACCGGGGAGCTGTTTTTT. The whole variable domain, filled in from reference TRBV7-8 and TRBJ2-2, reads GAGVSQSPRYKVAKRGQDVALRCDPISGHVSLFWYQQALGQGPEFLTYFQNEAQLDKSGLPSDRFFAERPEGSVSTLKIQRTQQEDSAVYLCASSYQREARTGELFFGEGSRLTVL.

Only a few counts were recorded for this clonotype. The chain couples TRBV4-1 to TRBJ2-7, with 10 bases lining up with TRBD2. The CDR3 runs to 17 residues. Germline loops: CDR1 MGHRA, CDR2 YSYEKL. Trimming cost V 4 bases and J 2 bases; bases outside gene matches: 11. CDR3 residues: CASSRVYLAGATYEQYF. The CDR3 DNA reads TGCGCCAGCAGCCGAGTATATCTAGCGGGGGCTACCTACGAGCAGTACTTC.

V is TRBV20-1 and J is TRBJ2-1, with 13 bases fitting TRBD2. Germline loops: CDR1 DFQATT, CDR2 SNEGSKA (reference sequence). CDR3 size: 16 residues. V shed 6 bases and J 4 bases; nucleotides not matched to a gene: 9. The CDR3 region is CSAGRLAGGYYNEQFF. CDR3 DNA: TGCAGTGCGGGCCGACTAGCGGGGGGATATTACAATGAGCAGTTCTTC.

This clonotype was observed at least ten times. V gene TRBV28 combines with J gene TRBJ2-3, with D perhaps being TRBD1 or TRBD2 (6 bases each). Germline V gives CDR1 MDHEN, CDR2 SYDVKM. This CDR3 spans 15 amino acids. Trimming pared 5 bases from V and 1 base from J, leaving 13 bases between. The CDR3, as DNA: TGTGCCAGCAGTCTGGGGGGCCATGGCACAGATACGCAGTATTTT. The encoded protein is CASSLGGHGTDTQYF.

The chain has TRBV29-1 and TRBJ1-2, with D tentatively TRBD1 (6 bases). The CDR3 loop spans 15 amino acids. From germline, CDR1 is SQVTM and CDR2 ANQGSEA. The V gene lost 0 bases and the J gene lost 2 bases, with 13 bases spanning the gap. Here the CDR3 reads CSVEDQTGLNYGYTF. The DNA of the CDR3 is TGCAGCGTTGAAGATCAGACAGGTCTCAACTATGGCTACACCTTC. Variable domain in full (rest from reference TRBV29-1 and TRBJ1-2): SAVISQKPSRDICQRGTSLTIQCQVDSQVTMMFWYRQQPGQSLTLIATANQGSEATYESGFVIDKFPISRPNLTFSTLTVSNMSPEDSSIYLCSVEDQTGLNYGYTFGSGTRLTVV.

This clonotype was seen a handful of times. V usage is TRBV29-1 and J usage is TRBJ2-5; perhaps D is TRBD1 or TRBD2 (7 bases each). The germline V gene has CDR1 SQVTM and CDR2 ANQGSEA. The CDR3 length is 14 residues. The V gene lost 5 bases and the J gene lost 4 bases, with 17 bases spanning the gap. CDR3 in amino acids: CSVRQGGGRETQYF. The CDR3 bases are TGCAGCGTTCGACAGGGAGGGGGTCGAGAGACCCAGTACTTC.

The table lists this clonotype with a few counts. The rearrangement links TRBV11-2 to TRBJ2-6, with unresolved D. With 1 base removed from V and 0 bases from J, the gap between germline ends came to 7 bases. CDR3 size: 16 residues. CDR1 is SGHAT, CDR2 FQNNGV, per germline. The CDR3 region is CASSLGRSSGANVLTF. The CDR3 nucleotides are TGTGCCAGCAGCTTAGGCCGATCCTCTGGGGCCAACGTCCTGACTTTC.